This TCR beta chain was recovered during a study of a mutant IDH1 vaccine in newly diagnosed glioma (dated by TCRdb to about 2021). Looking at the study overall: Eight vaccinations were administered to patients in weeks 1, 3, 5, 7, 11, 15, 19 and 23, corresponding to visits V03 through V10. In the chemotherapy-containing groups, vaccination started alongside temozolomide cycles, whereas in patients who had radiotherapy alone it started 4-6 weeks after radiotherapy. Of the roughly 30 treated patients, about 62% were male and about 40% were female, and a mean age of approximately 40 years was recorded. Prior to enrollment, patients had been given standard therapy consisting of radiotherapy alone, temozolomide alone, or radiochemotherapy with temozolomide, with the combination given to most patients. Six visits were used for peripheral blood collection: V03 (baseline), V05, V07, V10, V12 and V13. Longitudinal TCRB deep sequencing was performed for roughly 24 treated patients wherever samples were available for exploratory analyses. The paper's findings and limits, for the study overall: It was noted by the authors that analyses of patient blood samples could not be reproduced owing to sample limitations. Immune responses induced by the vaccine were seen in around 93% of patients across multiple MHC alleles. Changes in the top peripheral T cell clonotypes picked up by TCRB sequencing did not appear to be linked to pseudoprogression. Availability determined which PBMC samples were chosen for TCRB deep sequencing.

Receptors were amplified or captured by the immunoSEQ multiplex PCR assay. Rearranged TCR beta chain sequences were amplified with the hsTCRB Kit following the manufacturer's protocol. TCRB libraries were sequenced on an Illumina MiSeq. As for the original processing: Demultiplexing, trimming and gene mapping were performed with the kit vendor's proprietary platform. TCRdb carries this immuneACCESS record with in-frame sequences only. Its versions omit some clonotypes, under half of them owing to an unresolved V gene in the studies checked, with the rest unexplained. V and J calls and clone size come straight from that table; D and trimming were deduced from the DNA. This sample comprises under 45,000 clones, approximately 90% of them detected only once. Of the sample, 3% to 4% is held by the ten largest clones. V ends up 3 bases short and J 0 bases short, with an unmatched junction base count of 9. The CDR3 covers 17 residues, taking in both the cysteine and the phenylalanine. CDR3 DNA is the only sequence kept; it has 51 bases, read in frame from the first base. CDR1 LNHDA and CDR2 SQIVND were looked up in the germline V gene (reference sequence).

The sample's time point, from its label and the paper: week 23, last vaccination. Each vaccine dose was 300 ug of a 20-mer mutant IDH1 peptide in Montanide, given subcutaneously with topical imiquimod. The donors had newly diagnosed IDH1-mutant astrocytomas of WHO grade 3 or 4 that showed loss of nuclear ATRX. The samples were drawn from NOA16, a multicentre, single-arm, open-label phase I trial in Germany that tested a mutant IDH1 peptide vaccine in humans for the first time. Genomic DNA for TCRB sequencing was extracted from EDTA blood using the DNeasy Blood and Tissue Kit. Details on this clone: Its antigen specificity is not known. Nothing much larger sits one base from this clone, and base qualities are not available.

This receptor was identified in a man over 45 with glioma. The chain couples TRBV19 to TRBJ2-3, with TRBD1 matching 7 junction bases. Sequences were derived from PBMCs, sampled from a glioma patient whose treatment included an IDH1 peptide vaccine. The DNA reads as follows: TGTGCCAGTAGTATTGAAGGGGGCAGGCTTAGCACAGATACGCAGTATTTT. Its protein is CASSIEGGRLSTDTQYF.